Detailed here is one TCR beta chain. The method was immunoSEQ multiplex PCR; TCRdb's version includes in-frame clones alone and lacks a portion of them. The sample shows under 85,000 clones, roughly 89% of them seen only once. V was shortened by 0 bases and J by 6 bases, with 14 bases between the two germline ends. CDR3 size: 15 residues. The germline gives CDR1 SNHLY, CDR2 FYNNEI. This record belongs to a study of blood T cell repertoires in COVID-19. As for the study in general: Some COVID-19 samples were acute and others convalescent; all came from the United States, Italy and Spain. From T cells, B-cell-depleted T cells, or PBMCs came the material, which was cDNA or gDNA.

The chain has TRBV2 and TRBJ1-2; unclear D gene. This clonotype originated in a man aged 70 or older with active or convalescent COVID-19. The sequenced sample was peripheral blood. The CDR3 spells CASSEANRGLNGYTF. In DNA, the CDR3 is TGTGCCAGCAGTGAAGCAAATCGAGGGTTGAATGGCTACACCTTC.